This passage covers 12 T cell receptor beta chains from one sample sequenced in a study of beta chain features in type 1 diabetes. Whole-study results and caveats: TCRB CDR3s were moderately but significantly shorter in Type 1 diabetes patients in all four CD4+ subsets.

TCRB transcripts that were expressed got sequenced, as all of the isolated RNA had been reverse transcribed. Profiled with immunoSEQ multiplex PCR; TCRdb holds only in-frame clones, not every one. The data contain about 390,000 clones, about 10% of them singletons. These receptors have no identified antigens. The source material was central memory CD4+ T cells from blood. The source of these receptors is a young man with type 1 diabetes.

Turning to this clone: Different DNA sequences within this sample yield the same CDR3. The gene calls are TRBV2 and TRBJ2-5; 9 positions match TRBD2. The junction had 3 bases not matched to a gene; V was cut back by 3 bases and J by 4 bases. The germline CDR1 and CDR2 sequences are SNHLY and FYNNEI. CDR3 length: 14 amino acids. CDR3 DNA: TGTGCCAGCAGTGAGGGACTAGCCGGAGAGACCCAGTACTTC. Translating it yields CASSEGLAGETQYF.

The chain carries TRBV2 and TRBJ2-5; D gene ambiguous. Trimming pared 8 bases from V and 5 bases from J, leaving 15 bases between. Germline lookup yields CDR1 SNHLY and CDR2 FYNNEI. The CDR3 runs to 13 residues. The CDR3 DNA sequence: TGTGCCAGCGGATTCGGGCCTCGGGAGACCCAGTACTTC. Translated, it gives CASGFGPRETQYF.

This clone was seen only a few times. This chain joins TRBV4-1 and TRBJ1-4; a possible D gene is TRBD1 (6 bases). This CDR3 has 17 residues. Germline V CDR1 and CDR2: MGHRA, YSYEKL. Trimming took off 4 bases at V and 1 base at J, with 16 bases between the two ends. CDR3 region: CASSLTLQGKTNEKLFF. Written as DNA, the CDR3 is TGCGCCAGCAGCCTTACCTTACAGGGAAAAACTAATGAAAAACTGTTTTTT.

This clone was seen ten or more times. The CDR3 DNA is TGTGCCAGCAGTTCACAACCATCCTACGAGCAGTACTTC. Encoded protein: CASSSQPSYEQYF. V and J are TRBV28 and TRBJ2-7; no reliable D call. Germline lookup yields CDR1 MDHEN and CDR2 SYDVKM. Trimming removed 4 bases from V and 1 base from J, with 8 bases in between. The CDR3 loop spans 13 amino acids.

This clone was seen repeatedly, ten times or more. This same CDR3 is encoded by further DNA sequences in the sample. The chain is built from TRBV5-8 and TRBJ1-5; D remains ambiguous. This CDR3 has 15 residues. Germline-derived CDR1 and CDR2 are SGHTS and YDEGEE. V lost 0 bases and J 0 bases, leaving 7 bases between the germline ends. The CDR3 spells CASSLGSFSNQPQHF. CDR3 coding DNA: TGTGCCAGCAGCTTGGGATCGTTTAGCAATCAGCCCCAGCATTTT.

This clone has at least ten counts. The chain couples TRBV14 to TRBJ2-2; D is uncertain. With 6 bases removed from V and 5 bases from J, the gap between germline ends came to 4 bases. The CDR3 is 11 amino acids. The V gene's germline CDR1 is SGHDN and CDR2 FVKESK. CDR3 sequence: CASRSTGELFF. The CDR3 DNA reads TGTGCCAGCAGGAGTACCGGGGAGCTGTTTTTT.

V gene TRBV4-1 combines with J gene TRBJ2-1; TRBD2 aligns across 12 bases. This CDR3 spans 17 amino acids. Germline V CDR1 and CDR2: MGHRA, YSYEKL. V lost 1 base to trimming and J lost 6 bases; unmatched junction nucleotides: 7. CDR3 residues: CASSQGRLAGVSNEQFF. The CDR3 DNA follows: TGCGCCAGCAGCCAAGGTCGACTAGCGGGAGTATCCAATGAGCAGTTCTTC.

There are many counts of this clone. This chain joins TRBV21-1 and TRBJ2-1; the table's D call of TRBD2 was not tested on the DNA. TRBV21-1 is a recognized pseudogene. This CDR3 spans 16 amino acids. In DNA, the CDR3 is TGTGCCAGCAGCAAAGTTGCTCGCGGGAGAAACAATGAGCAGTTCTTC. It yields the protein CASSKVARGRNNEQFF.

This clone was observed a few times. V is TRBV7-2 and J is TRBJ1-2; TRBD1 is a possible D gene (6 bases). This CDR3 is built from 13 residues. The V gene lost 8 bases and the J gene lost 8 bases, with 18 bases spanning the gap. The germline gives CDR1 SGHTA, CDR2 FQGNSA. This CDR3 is CASGSGQRGGYTF. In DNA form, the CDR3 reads TGTGCCAGCGGTTCCGGACAGCGCGGAGGCTACACCTTC. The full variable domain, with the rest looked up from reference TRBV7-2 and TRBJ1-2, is GAGVSQSPSNKVTEKGKDVELRCDPISGHTALYWYRQSLGQGLEFLIYFQGNSAPDKSGLPSDRFSAERTGGSVSTLTIQRTQQEDSAVYLCASGSGQRGGYTFGSGTRLTVV.

The CDR3 coding sequence is TGCGCCAGCAGCCAAGGACAGGGAGTCCTCTCTGGAAACACCATATATTTT. Encoded protein: CASSQGQGVLSGNTIYF. V is TRBV4-3 and J is TRBJ1-3, with 7 bases that match TRBD1. CDR3 length: 17 amino acids. CDR1 LGHNA and CDR2 YSLEER come from the germline V gene. Losses at the gene ends were 1 base for V and 0 bases for J; bases not matched to a gene: 6.

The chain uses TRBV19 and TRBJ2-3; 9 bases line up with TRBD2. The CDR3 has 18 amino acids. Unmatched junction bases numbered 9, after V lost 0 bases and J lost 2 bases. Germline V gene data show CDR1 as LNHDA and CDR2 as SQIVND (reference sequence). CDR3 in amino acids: CASSIEASGITNTDTQYF. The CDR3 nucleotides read TGTGCCAGTAGTATAGAGGCTAGCGGGATAACTAACACAGATACGCAGTATTTT.

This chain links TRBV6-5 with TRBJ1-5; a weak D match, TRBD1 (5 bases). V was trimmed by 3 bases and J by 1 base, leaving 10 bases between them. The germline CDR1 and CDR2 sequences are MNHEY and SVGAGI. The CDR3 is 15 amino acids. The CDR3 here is CASSYGGRSNQPQHF. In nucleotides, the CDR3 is TGTGCCAGCAGTTATGGGGGAAGGAGCAATCAGCCCCAGCATTTT.